This T cell receptor beta chain was identified in a study of cytomegalovirus exposure and HLA in healthy donors (dated by TCRdb to about 2017). Broadly, across the study: An earlier analysis of several hundred of the donors reported 276 Gb of sequence data and 117 million unique TCR beta sequences obtained from about 179 million T cells. Rather than drawing on any new phenotypic data, the later analysis identified candidate immune exposures from TCR beta sequences and the way those sequences occurred across donors. Donor age, sex, ethnicity and CMV serostatus were compiled alongside the repertoire data. The study used immunosequencing to profile the T cell repertoires of around 600 subjects and linked those repertoires to cytomegalovirus serostatus. All discovery cohort repertoires had been generated on a single sequencing platform. Four to six DR-DQ haplotypes were handled as single units for association and clustering because linkage in the cohort was strong. A later genetic analysis took genome-wide SNP genotypes for 398 of the 666 donors and used that subset as a discovery cohort. In addition to the first cohort of around 670 subjects, a separate validation cohort of about 120 different subjects was used. In an earlier analysis of 587 of the donors, high-throughput TCR beta sequencing was used to judge whether each TCR beta V gene segment behaved as functional or pseudogenic. To study patterns of TCR occurrence, a later analysis re-analyzed previously published TCR beta repertoires from 650 to 750 donors and added high-resolution HLA genotyping. Roughly 290 gigabases of sequencing data and roughly 80 million unique TCR sequences made up an early release that covered some 640 HLA-typed donors. On average, about 200,000 unique TCR beta nucleotide sequences were sequenced per donor among about 400 genotyped donors of the cohort, with roughly 19% of those sequences being non-productive. The aim of the study was to test whether cataloging public T cell receptors could identify signatures of past pathogen exposure. Among the approximately 420 genotyped donors, 81% belonged to the genetic ancestry cluster associated with self-reported Caucasian donors. The number of typed donors differed by locus: roughly 629-630 for A, B, C, DRB1 and DQB1; some 500 for DQA1; approximately 600 for DPA1; and roughly 450 for DPB1. HLA typing covered class I and class II loci at four-digit resolution. High-throughput TCR immunosequencing, statistical association of individual TCRs with disease status, and machine learning were combined to predict cytomegalovirus infection status.

The cohort was made up of approximately 670 healthy bone marrow donors. Cohort members were all nominally healthy when sampled, although unrecorded immune exposures were likely present. The donor tested CMV seropositive, placing the donor among the approximately 290 seropositive members of the cohort. Each donor provided a peripheral blood sample, and peripheral blood mononuclear cells were used for TCR beta sequencing. Genomic DNA was extracted from the blood cell samples with the Qiagen DNeasy Blood Extraction Kit. The research as a whole found: CMV serostatus was the only immune exposure information available for the cohort. A later analysis associated approximately 17,000 TCR beta sequences with specific HLA alleles at a false discovery rate of 0.05. An association between a missense DCLRE1C variant and V-gene and J-gene trimming of TCR beta chains was found in a later genetic analysis and replicated in an independent cohort. In this cohort, only TCR beta chains were sequenced, and detectable features were limited by the absence of alpha or paired-chain data. A cluster of highly shared sequence variants was judged likely to represent a technical artifact of the sequencing pipeline. In both the original and validation cohorts, the classifier was reported to diagnose cytomegalovirus status with high specificity and sensitivity. Across donors, most TCR sequences were observed very rarely, whereas some public TCRs were present in many individuals. Broadly in line with IMGT annotations, most TCR beta V segments showed up in productive rearrangements about 90% or about 30% of the time in an earlier analysis of 587 of the donors. Presence/absence analyses assumed roughly uniform sequencing depth across donors, an assumption that may not hold. According to the authors, the approach could potentially be generalized to other disease states and immunological phenotypes. According to a later analysis, TCR association rates differed among HLA loci, with DRB1 alleles showing the most associated TCRs and HLA-C alleles showing the fewest. Approximately 16 rarely observed V segments, including chromosome 9 orphons, were excluded from the earlier analysis of approximately 500 of the donors because counts were too low. Because some donors lacked HLA typing at each locus, the association tests relied only on the typed subset. In vitro tests confirmed that a few of the cytomegalovirus-associated TCR beta chains recognize cytomegalovirus antigens. Linkage disequilibrium might explain the correlated functional status among segregating V segments, but an unknown experimental factor could not be excluded. In a later analysis, most CMV-associated TCR beta chains were found to appear HLA-restricted, with HLA associations seemingly driven largely by CMV exposure. In a later genetic analysis, fewer N-insertions in productive TCRs were reported among donors in an Asian-associated ancestry cluster than the roughly 700-donor mean. A total of 150 to 200 TCR beta chains were listed by the study as associated with cytomegalovirus. Compared with equally common non-associated chains, HLA-associated TCR beta chains in a later analysis were more clonally expanded and had lower generation probabilities. Strong co-occurrence of HLA alleles, especially DR and DQ, made assigning TCR associations to individual alleles difficult. A further reported finding was that TCR beta sequences accurately predicted the HLA-A and HLA-B alleles for most subjects in the first cohort. According to a later analysis, parvovirus B19, influenza, CMV and Epstein-Barr virus appeared linked to several top co-occurrence clusters.

To note about this clone: Its antigen remains unidentified. No much larger clone exists at a distance of one base, and base qualities are not known.

The library came from the immunoSEQ multiplex PCR assay. For the multiplex PCR, a mixture combining 60 forward primers for TCR Vbeta segments and 13 reverse primers for TCR Jbeta segments was used. A multiplex PCR assay on genomic DNA amplified the CDR3 region of rearranged TCR beta genes. On the Illumina HiSeq System, the amplified TCR beta libraries were sequenced as 87-base-pair reads. On the study's bioinformatics: Across the 670 or so repertoires, a later analysis counted 80 million or so unique TCR beta chains, 9 million to 14 million of which were shared by at least two donors. A nearest-neighbor algorithm error-corrected the raw reads and collapsed the reads into unique sequences, merging closely related sequences to remove PCR and sequencing errors. CDR3 sequences were aligned to IMGT reference sequences to assign V, D and J gene segments. For a sequence to be retained, a match of at least six nucleotides to both a V gene segment and a J gene segment was required. A rearrangement counted as productive if the CDR3 had no stop codons and remained in frame with V and J, and every other rearrangement counted as non-productive. CDR3 was defined by IMGT convention, running from the second conserved V-encoded cysteine to the conserved J-encoded phenylalanine. The earlier analysis of about 620 of the donors excluded sequences that lacked an unambiguous match to a single V gene segment. In an earlier analysis of 587 of the donors, V segments were called functional above 56.7% productive rearrangements and were called segregating when the between-donor standard deviation exceeded 5%. A statistical classification framework was built for diagnosing cytomegalovirus status from the catalog of TCR beta chain sequences. In a later analysis, TCR nucleotide sequences were compared against IMGT/GENE-DB human TR gene sequences so that V and J genes could be assigned. A later analysis assigned CDR3 sequences and most-parsimonious VDJ recombination scenarios with the TCRdist pipeline. A later analysis defined each TCR beta chain by its CDR3 amino acid sequence plus V-gene family, and excluded reads lacking a unique V-gene family. In a later analysis, around 600 highly shared, low-generation-probability nucleotide sequences were removed to address suspected cross-contamination and a sequencing artifact. For each public chain, a later analysis derived a clonal expansion index from normalized ranks of inferred template counts within each repertoire. A later analysis computed generation probabilities with a VDJ recombination model fitted to out-of-frame rearrangements, and checked the results against IGoR. In a later analysis, hypergeometric tests were used to score TCR-TCR, TCR-HLA and TCR-CMV co-occurrence, with a repertoire-size bias correction applied to TCR pairs. In a later analysis, false discovery rates were estimated by permuting HLA or CMV assignments 20 times. In a later analysis, co-occurring TCRs were grouped with DBSCAN, and TCRdist sequence similarity was added when clustering was performed within HLA-allele-positive subsets. For co-occurrence clustering, repertoires with fewer than 30,000 or more than 120,000 public chains were excluded, along with roughly 5 repertoires with anomalous nucleotide sharing. In its TCRdb copy, this immuneACCESS table keeps in-frame sequences only and misses some clones. Where compared with another copy, unresolved V genes explain less than half of these, and the others have no known cause. V, J and clone size were drawn from that table, and D and trimming were deduced from the DNA. The table for this sample lists about 160,000 clones; roughly 70% of them were counted only once. The top ten clonotypes cover around 7% of the sample.

Sequencing was performed on PBMCs. The clonotype originates from a man aged 35 to 55 in good health and CMV-seropositive.

Here is the DNA: TGTGCCAGCAGTGACCCGGGAGGGGAGAACACTGAAGCTTTCTTT. It encodes CASSDPGGENTEAFF. Recombination linked TRBV6-4 to TRBJ1-1, with a weak D call of TRBD1 (5 bases match). V lost 2 bases and J lost 1 base; the stretch between them is 11 bases long. Counted from cysteine to phenylalanine, this CDR3 has 15 amino acids. The DNA shown is the 45-base CDR3, in frame from base 1. Reading the germline V gene gives CDR1 MRHNA and CDR2 SNTAGT.